This TCR beta chain was profiled in a study of vaccination effects on CD4 cells after COVID-19. The overall study: Antigen-specific CD4+ T cell clonotypes were called by their expansion after viral peptide-pool culture in ViraFEST.

TCRdb's table, derived via immunoSEQ multiplex PCR, lists solely in-frame clones and lacks some. The repertoire holds about 47,000 clones, approximately 80% seen once, with 10% to 15% in the top ten. Following a roughly 9-day culture, CD4+ T cells were purified. The individual was infected with SARS-CoV-2 between March and December 2020, as confirmed by PCR. The CDR3 totals 15 residues. After removal of 1 base from V and 4 bases from J, the junction contained 1 base not matched to a gene. Germline V CDR1 and CDR2: SGHNT, YENEEA. A few counts support this clone. No antigen is known for it. The receptor's source is a human donor who had a prior SARS-CoV-2 infection. The gene calls are TRBV11-3 and TRBJ2-1, with 10 bases aligning to TRBD2. This material consisted of CD4+ T cells from PBMCs cultured without peptide, taken before COVID-19 vaccination. The CDR3 nucleotides are TGTGCCAGCAGCTTAGTACTAGCGGGATACAATGAGCAGTTCTTC. Translated, it gives CASSLVLAGYNEQFF.